This TCR beta chain was profiled in a study of monozygotic twins with inflammatory bowel disease. TCRdb reprocessed the 5' RACE reads, with one entry per CDR3 protein and no DNA. This table holds some 450,000 distinct CDR3 sequences. The germline V gene has CDR1 SQVTM and CDR2 ANQGSEA. This CDR3 is built from 13 residues. To note about this clonotype: What it binds is not known.

Study-wide results and caveats: A lone strong IBD-associated signal or clonotype found no support. On the inverse Simpson index, IBD patients scored lower for TCRbeta diversity than healthy co-twins. Since immunosuppressive treatments differed, patient repertoires may have gained added variability.

This sequence joins TRBV29-1 and TRBJ2-1; TCRdb reports TRBD2, a call that lacks DNA to check it against. This TCR was recovered from a human donor with ulcerative colitis or Crohn's disease, or a healthy co-twin of an affected twin (not recorded which). Sequenced material: blood. The CDR3: CSVGREVGHEQFF.